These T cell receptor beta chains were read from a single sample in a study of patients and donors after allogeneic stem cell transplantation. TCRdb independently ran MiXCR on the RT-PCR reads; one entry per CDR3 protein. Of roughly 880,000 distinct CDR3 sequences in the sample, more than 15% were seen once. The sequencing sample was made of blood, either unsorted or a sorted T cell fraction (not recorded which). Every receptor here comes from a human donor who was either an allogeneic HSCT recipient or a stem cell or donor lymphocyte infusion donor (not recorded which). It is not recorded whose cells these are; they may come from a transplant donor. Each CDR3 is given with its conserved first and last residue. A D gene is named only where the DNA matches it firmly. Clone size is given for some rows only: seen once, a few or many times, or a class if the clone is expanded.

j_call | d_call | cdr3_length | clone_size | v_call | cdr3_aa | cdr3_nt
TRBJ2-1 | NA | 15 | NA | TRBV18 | CASSPRDVSYNEQFF | TGTGCCAGCTCACCGCGGGACGTCTCCTACAATGAGCAGTTCTTC
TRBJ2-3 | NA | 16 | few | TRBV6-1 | CASSPTAMDFTDTQYF | TGTGCCAGCAGTCCCACAGCGATGGATTTCACAGATACGCAGTATTTT
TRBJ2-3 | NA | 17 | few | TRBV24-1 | CATSDLRGPSSTDTQYF | TGTGCCACCAGTGATTTGCGGGGACCATCTAGCACAGATACGCAGTATTTT
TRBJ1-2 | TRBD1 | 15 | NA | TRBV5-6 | CASSWPGQGVTGYTF | TGTGCCAGCAGTTGGCCGGGACAGGGGGTTACTGGCTACACCTTC
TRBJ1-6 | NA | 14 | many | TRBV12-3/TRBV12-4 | CASSPTGAYSPLHF | TGTGCCAGCAGCCCGACAGGAGCATATTCACCCCTCCACTTT
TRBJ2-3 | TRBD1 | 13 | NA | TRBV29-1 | CSVEDRETDTQYF | TGCAGCGTGGAGGACAGGGAGACAGATACGCAGTATTTT
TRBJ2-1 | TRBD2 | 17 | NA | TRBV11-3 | CASSSREAGGWGNEQFF | TGTGCCAGCAGCTCCCGTGAGGCGGGAGGATGGGGCAATGAGCAGTTCTTC
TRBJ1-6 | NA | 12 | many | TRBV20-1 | CSARGGNSPLHF | TGCAGTGCTAGAGGGGGCAATTCACCCCTCCACTTT
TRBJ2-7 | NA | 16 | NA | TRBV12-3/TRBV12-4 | CASNTRGGGIPYEQYF | TGTGCCAGCAACACCCGGGGAGGGGGGATTCCCTACGAGCAGTACTTC
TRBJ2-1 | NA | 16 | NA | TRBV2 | CASSERGSGLRNEQFF | TGTGCCAGCAGTGAACGGGGTAGCGGTTTAAGGAATGAGCAGTTCTTC
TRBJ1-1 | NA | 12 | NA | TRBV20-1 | CSARQPTTEAFF | TGCAGTGCAAGACAACCTACCACTGAAGCTTTCTTT
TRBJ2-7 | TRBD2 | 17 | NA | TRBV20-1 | CSATRATSGTRTYEQYF | TGCAGTGCTACTCGGGCGACTAGCGGGACAAGGACCTACGAGCAGTACTTC
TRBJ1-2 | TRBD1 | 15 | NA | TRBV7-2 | CASRTGGTGPTGYTF | TGTGCCAGCAGAACCGGCGGGACAGGTCCAACGGGCTACACCTTC
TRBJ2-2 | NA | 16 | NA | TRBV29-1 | CSVVGRQGSDTGELFF | TGCAGCGTTGTTGGTAGGCAGGGGAGCGACACCGGGGAGCTGTTTTTT
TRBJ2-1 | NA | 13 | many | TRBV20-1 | CSARAGGYNEQFF | TGCAGTGCTAGAGCCGGGGGCTACAATGAGCAGTTCTTC
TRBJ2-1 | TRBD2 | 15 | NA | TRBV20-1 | CSARDRSSGSNEQFF | TGCAGTGCTAGAGACCGCTCTAGCGGGAGTAATGAGCAGTTCTTC
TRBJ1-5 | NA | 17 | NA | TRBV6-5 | CASSYGPGHRGNQPQHF | TGTGCCAGCAGTTACGGCCCAGGGCATCGAGGCAATCAGCCCCAGCATTTT
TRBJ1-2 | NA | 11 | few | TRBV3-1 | CASSHLYGYTF | TGTGCCAGCAGCCATCTCTATGGCTACACCTTC
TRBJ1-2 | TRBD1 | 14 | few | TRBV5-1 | CASSLTGTGHGYTF | TGCGCCAGCAGCCTGACCGGGACAGGGCATGGCTACACCTTC
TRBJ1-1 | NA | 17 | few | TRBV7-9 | CASRRKSTGIMNTEAFF | TGTGCCAGCAGACGTAAATCGACAGGAATCATGAACACTGAAGCTTTCTTT
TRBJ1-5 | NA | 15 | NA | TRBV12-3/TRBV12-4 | CASSFSGTSNQPQHF | TGTGCCAGCAGTTTTAGTGGCACCTCCAATCAGCCCCAGCATTTT
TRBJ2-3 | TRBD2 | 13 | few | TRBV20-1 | CSASPLAGDTQYF | TGCAGTGCTAGTCCGCTAGCGGGGGATACGCAGTATTTT
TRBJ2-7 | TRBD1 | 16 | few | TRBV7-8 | CASSLVVGQGANEQYF | TGTGCCAGCAGCTTAGTAGTGGGCCAGGGGGCCAACGAGCAGTACTTC
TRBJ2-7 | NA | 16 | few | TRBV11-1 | CASSPRGLLSSYEQYF | TGTGCCAGCAGCCCGAGGGGCTTATTAAGCTCCTACGAGCAGTACTTC
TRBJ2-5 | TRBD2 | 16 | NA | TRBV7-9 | CASSSRGLAGQETQYF | TGTGCCAGCAGCTCCAGGGGATTAGCGGGGCAAGAGACCCAGTACTTC
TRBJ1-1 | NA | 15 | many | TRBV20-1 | CSAATGRGLNTEAFF | TGCAGTGCTGCCACCGGGAGAGGACTGAACACTGAAGCTTTCTTT
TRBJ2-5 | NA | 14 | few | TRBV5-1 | CASSRLVLQETQYF | TGCGCCAGCAGCCGACTAGTACTGCAAGAGACCCAGTACTTC
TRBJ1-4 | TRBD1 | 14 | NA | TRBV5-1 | CASSVAGQGEKLFF | TGCGCCAGCAGCGTAGCGGGACAGGGTGAAAAACTGTTTTTT
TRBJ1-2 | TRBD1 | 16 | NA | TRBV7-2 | CASSTIRDRGLGGYTF | TGTGCCAGCAGCACGATCCGGGACAGGGGTCTTGGAGGCTACACCTTC
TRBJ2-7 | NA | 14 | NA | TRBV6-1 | CATSGDAFSYEQYF | TGTGCCACCTCAGGGGACGCTTTCTCCTACGAGCAGTACTTC
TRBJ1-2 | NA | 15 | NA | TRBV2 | CASSHGPWANYGYTF | TGTGCCAGCAGTCACGGCCCTTGGGCTAACTATGGCTACACCTTC
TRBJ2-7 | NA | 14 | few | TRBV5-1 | CASSLDSGLGEQYF | TGCGCCAGCAGCTTGGACAGTGGTCTTGGGGAGCAGTACTTC
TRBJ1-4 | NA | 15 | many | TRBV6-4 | CANVDTVTTNEKLFF | TGTGCCAACGTTGACACGGTAACAACTAATGAAAAACTGTTTTTT
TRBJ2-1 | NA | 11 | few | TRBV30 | CAWGGRDEQFF | TGTGCCTGGGGGGGCCGGGATGAGCAGTTCTTC
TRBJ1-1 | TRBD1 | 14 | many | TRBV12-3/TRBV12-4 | CASSVGTGGTEAFF | TGTGCCAGCAGTGTCGGGACAGGGGGCACTGAAGCTTTCTTT
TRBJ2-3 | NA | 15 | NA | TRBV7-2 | CASSLLGTSTDTQYF | TGTGCCAGCAGCTTACTCGGGACGAGCACAGATACGCAGTATTTT
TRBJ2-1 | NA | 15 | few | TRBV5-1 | CASMGPNSRLDEQFF | TGCGCCAGCATGGGGCCGAACTCAAGACTCGATGAGCAGTTCTTC
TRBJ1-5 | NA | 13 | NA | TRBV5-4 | CASSRDDNQPQHF | TGTGCCAGCAGCAGGGATGACAATCAGCCCCAGCATTTT
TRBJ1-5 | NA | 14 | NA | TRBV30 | CAWSYVNSNQPQHF | TGTGCCTGGAGTTACGTGAATAGCAATCAGCCCCAGCATTTT
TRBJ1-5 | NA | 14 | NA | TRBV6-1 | CASSEGGLNQPQHF | TGTGCCAGCAGTGAAGGGGGGCTCAATCAGCCCCAGCATTTT
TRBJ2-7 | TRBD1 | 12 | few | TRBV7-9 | CASSDGQGEQYF | TGTGCCAGCAGCGATGGACAGGGGGAGCAGTACTTC
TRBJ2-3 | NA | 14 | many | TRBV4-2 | CASSQGDSTDTQYF | TGTGCCAGCAGCCAGGGGGACTCCACAGATACGCAGTATTTT
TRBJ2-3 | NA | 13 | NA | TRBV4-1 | CASSLRRTDTQYF | TGCGCCAGCAGCCTTCGGCGCACAGATACGCAGTATTTT
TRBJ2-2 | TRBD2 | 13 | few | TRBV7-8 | CASSPLRGWQLFF | TGTGCCAGCAGCCCTTTGCGGGGGTGGCAGCTGTTTTTT
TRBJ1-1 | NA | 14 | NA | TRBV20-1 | CSAVPGRKNTEAFF | TGCAGTGCTGTTCCGGGACGGAAGAACACTGAAGCTTTCTTT
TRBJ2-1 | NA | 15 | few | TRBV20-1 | CSAGAQIATYNEQFF | TGCAGTGCTGGGGCGCAGATAGCGACGTACAATGAGCAGTTCTTC
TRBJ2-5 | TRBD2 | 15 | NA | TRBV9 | CASSLSGRAIETQYF | TGTGCCAGCAGCCTTAGCGGGAGGGCCATAGAGACCCAGTACTTC